This T cell receptor (beta chain) was recorded in a study of chemoradiotherapy in HPV16-positive cancers. Between the trimmed V and J ends, which lost 3 bases and 2 bases, there was a span of 11 bases. Per germline, CDR1 LNHDA and CDR2 SQIVND (reference sequence). The CDR3 covers 14 residues. Using immunoSEQ multiplex PCR, the repertoire was profiled, and TCRdb retains in-frame clones only, with some absent. The data contain roughly 30,000 clones, around 92% of them singletons. The TCR sequence derives from a human donor with HPV-associated anogenital cancer. The source material was blood, sampled from a patient who underwent chemoradiotherapy. This chain joins TRBV19 and TRBJ2-7; D might be TRBD1 (6 bases). This CDR3 is CASSIRGQTYEQYF. The DNA of the CDR3 is TGTGCCAGTAGTATTAGAGGACAGACCTACGAGCAGTACTTC.